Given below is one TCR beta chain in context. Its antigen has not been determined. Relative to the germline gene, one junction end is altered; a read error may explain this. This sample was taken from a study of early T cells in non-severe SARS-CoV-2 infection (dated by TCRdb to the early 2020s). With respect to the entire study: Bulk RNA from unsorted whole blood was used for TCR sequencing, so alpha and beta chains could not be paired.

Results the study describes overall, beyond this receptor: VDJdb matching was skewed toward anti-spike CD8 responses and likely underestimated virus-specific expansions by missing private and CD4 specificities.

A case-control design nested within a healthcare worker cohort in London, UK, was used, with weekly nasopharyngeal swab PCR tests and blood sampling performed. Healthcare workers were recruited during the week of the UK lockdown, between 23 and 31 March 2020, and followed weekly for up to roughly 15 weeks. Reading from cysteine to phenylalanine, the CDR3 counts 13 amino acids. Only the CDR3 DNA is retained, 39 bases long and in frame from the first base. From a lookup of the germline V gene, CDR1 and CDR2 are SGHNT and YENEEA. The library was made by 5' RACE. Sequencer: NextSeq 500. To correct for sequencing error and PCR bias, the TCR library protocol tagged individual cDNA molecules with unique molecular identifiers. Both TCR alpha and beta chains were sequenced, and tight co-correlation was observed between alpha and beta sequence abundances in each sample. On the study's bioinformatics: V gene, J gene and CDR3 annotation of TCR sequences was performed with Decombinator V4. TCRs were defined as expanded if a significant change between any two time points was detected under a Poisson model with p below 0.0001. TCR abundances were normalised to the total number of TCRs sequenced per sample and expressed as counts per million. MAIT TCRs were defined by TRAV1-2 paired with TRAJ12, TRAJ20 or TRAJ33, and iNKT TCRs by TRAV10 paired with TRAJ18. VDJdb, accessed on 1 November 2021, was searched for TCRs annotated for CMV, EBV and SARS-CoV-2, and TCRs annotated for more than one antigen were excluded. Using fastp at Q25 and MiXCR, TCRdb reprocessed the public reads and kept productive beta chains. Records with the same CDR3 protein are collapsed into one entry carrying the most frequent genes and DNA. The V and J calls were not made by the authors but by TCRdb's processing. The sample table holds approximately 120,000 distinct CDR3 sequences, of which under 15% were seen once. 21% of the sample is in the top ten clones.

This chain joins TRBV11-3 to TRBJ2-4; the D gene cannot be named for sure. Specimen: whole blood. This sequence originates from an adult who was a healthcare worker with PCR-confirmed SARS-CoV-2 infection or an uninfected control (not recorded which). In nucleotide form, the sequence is TGTGCCAGCAGCTTAGACATCCGTAGGCCACCGCACTTC. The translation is CASSLDIRRPPHF.